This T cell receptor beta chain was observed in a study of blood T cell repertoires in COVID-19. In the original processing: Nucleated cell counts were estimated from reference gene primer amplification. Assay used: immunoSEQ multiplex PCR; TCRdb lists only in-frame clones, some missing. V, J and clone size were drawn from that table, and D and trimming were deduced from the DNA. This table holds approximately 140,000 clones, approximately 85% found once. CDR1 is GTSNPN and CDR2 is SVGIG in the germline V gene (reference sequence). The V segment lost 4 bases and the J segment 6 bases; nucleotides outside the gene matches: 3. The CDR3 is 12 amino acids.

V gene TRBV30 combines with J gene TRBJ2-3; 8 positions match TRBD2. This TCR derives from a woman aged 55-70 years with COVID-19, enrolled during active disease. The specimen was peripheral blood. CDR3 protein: CAWTVAGDTQYF. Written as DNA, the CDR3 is TGTGCCTGGACCGTAGCGGGGGATACGCAGTATTTT.